The T cell receptor delta chain described here comes from a study of Vδ1+ human thymocytes. Study findings and constraints: Many TRG clonotypes were shared between donors; TRD repertoires were essentially private. In the thymus, TRG and TRD repertoires looked highly polyclonal with Gaussian CDR3 lengths. Despite high sort purity, around 19% of thymic T cell receptor delta sequences were Vdelta2.

The sorted cells were CD3+ Vdelta1+ Vdelta2- thymocytes from alphabeta-depleted thymus. This clone was detected a few times. Antigen specificity is unknown. Germline V gene lookup returns CDR1 TSWWSYY and CDR2 QGS. The CDR3 has 14 residues. Trimming cost V 5 bases and J 6 bases; bases outside gene matches: 4. Sequences come from RNA converted to cDNA by reverse transcription. Pooled V-gene forward primers with one constant-region reverse primer generated the CDR3 amplicons by multiplex PCR. TCRdb reanalysed the multiplex PCR reads with CATT. The sample holds about 73,000 delta-chain clones, around 35% seen once.

The source of this sequence is a boy under two years old who had congenital heart surgery. This chain joins TRDV1 and TRDJ2, with 9 bases aligning to TRDD3. Sequencing was done on a sample of Vdelta1+ gamma-delta thymocytes from the thymus. Subset indicated: FACS-sorted CD3+ TCRalphabeta- TCRVdelta1+ TCRVdelta2- thymocytes. The CDR3 region has the DNA TGTGCTCTTGGGCTGGGGGATCCTTCAGCACAACTCTTCTTT. Its protein product is CALGLGDPSAQLFF.